The clone carrying this TCR beta chain was recorded only once. The antigen is undetermined. This CDR3 has 13 residues. Germline V gene data show CDR1 as MNHEY and CDR2 as SVGAGI. With 5 bases removed from V and 1 base from J, the gap between germline ends came to 8 bases. These data originate in a study of Tregs in tolerant kidney transplant recipients. TCRdb keeps only in-frame clones here, not all; method: immunoSEQ multiplex PCR. The table includes approximately 30,000 clones, 65% to 85% detected once. This chain joins TRBV6-5 and TRBJ2-5; D not certain. Sequenced: Tregs from blood cultured with allogeneic cells. The sequence was obtained from a human donor in good health. The CDR3 DNA sequence: TGTGCCAGCAGTCCCAGAACCCAAGAGACCCAGTACTTC. Amino acid sequence: CASSPRTQETQYF.